This TCR beta chain was captured in a study of blood T cell repertoires in COVID-19. In the study overall: The origin of the acute and convalescent COVID-19 samples was the United States, Italy and Spain.

Germline trimming cut 5 bases from V and 1 base from J; bases unmatched to any gene: 12. Germline values: CDR1 MDHEN, CDR2 SYDVKM. The CDR3 loop spans 19 amino acids. Repertoires were generated with immunoSEQ multiplex PCR, while TCRdb's copy carries only in-frame clones and drops some. The sample contains a few hundred thousand clones, 80% to 85% of which appear only once. Grouping used clinical history reported by participants in a survey and questionnaire. This receptor was identified in a woman aged 45 to 65 who had recovered from COVID-19. The sequenced sample was PBMCs or T cells enriched from blood (not recorded which). The chain recombines TRBV28 with TRBJ2-2, with 11 bases lining up with TRBD1. DNA of the CDR3: TGTGCCAGCAGTGTCAGGGACAGGGGGTTTTTATTGAACACCGGGGAGCTGTTTTTT. Residues: CASSVRDRGFLLNTGELFF.